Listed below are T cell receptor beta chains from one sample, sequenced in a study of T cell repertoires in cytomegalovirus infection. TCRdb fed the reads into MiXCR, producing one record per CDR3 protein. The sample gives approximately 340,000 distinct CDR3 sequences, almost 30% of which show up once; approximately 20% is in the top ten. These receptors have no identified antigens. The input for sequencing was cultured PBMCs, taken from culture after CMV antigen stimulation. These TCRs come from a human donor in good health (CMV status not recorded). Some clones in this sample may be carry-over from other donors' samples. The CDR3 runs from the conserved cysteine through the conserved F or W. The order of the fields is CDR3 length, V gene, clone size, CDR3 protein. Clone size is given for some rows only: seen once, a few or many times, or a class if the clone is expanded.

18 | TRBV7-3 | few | CASSFRSSGGLSTDTQYF
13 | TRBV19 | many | CASSLGPPYEQYF
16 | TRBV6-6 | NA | CASSPRGGKQGSPLHF
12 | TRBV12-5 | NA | CASGPHHPVLFF
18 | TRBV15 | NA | CATSRVSDRTHSNQPQHF
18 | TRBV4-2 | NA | CASSQDVTSGPVAYEQYF
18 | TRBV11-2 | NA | CASSLDGRGEGYTDTQYF
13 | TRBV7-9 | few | CASTSGGIDEQYF
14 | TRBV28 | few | CASSLLSGQETQYF
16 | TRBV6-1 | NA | CASSAPGGNSNQPQHF
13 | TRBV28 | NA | CASRTSGFYEQYF
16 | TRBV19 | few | CASSPVRMATNEKLFF
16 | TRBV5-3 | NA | CASSPAEAPPLNEQFF
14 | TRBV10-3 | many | CAISSQGAGETQYF
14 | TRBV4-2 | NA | CASSQGVREETQYF
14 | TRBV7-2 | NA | CASSFRPSLDEQYF
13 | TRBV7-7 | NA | CASSLAESGTQYF
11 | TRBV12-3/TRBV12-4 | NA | CASSYLGTRYF
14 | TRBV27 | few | CASSLSDPNQPQHF
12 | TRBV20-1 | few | CSASGSRDTQYF
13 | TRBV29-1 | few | CSAEWQPGTEAFF
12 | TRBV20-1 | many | CSARRDGNTIYF
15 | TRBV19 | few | CASTSSGGVNSPLHF
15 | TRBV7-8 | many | CASSLIPGMNTEAFF
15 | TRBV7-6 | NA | CASSSFFGGSYEQYF
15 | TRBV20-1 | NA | CSARDGWTGRGPQHF
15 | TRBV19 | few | CASSISGRSYNEQFF
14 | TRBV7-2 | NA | CASSHPGTSVEQYF
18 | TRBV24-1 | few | CATSGQGDRGQRWDTQYF